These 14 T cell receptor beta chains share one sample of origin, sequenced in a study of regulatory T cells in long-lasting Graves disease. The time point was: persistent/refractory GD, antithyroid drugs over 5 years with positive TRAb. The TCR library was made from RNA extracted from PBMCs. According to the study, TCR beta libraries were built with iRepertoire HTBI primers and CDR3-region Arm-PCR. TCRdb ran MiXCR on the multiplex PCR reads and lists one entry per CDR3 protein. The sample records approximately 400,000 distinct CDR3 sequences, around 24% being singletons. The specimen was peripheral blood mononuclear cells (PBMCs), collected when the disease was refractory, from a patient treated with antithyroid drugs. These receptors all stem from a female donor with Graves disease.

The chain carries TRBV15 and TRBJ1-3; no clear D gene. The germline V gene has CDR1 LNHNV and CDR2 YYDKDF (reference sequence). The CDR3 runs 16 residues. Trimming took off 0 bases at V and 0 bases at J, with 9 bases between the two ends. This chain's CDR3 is CATSREGLGSGNTIYF. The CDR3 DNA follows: TGTGCCACCAGCAGAGAAGGTTTAGGCTCTGGAAACACCATATATTTT.

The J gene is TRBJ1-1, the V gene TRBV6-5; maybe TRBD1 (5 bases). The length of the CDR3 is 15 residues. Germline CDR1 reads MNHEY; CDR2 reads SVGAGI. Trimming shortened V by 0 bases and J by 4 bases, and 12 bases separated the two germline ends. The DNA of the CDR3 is TGTGCCAGCAGTTACTCGCTACAGGTGAGCACTGAAGCTTTCTTT. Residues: CASSYSLQVSTEAFF.

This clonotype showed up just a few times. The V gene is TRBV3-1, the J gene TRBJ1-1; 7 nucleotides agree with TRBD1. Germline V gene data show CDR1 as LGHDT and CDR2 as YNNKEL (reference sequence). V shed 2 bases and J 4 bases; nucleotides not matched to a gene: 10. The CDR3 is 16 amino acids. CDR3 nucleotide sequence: TGTGCCAGCAGCCAACCCCTCGGGCAGGGGGGCACTGAAGCTTTCTTT. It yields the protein CASSQPLGQGGTEAFF. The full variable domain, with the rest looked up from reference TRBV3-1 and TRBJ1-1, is DTAVSQTPKYLVTQMGNDKSIKCEQNLGHDTMYWYKQDSKKFLKIMFSYNNKELIINETVPNRFSPKSPDKAHLNLHINSLELGDSAVYFCASSQPLGQGGTEAFFGQGTRLTVV.

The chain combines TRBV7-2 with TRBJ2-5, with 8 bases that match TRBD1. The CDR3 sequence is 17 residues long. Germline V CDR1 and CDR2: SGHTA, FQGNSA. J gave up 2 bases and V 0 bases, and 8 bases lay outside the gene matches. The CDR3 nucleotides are TGTGCCAGCAGCTTAGCACCAAACAGGGGGATGCAAGAGACCCAGTACTTC. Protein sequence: CASSLAPNRGMQETQYF.

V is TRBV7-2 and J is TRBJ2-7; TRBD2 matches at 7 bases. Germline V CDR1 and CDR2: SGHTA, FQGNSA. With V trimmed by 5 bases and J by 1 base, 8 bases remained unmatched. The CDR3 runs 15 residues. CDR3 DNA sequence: TGTGCCAGCAGCCACTACCCGGGACTATCCTACGAGCAGTACTTC. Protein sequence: CASSHYPGLSYEQYF.

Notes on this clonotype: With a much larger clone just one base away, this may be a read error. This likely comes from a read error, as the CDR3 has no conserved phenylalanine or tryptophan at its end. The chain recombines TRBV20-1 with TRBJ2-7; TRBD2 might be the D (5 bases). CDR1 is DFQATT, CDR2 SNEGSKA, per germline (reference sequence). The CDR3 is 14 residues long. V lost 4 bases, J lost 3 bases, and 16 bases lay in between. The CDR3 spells CSANDGKRDYEQYY. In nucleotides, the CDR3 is TGCAGTGCTAATGACGGGAAAAGGGACTACGAGCAGTACTAC.

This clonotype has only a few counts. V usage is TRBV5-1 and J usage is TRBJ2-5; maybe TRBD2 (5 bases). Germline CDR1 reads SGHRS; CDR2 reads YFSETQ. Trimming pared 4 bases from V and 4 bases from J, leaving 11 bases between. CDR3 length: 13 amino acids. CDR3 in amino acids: CASSPRVRETQYF. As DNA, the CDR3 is TGCGCCAGCAGCCCGAGGGTTCGAGAGACCCAGTACTTC.

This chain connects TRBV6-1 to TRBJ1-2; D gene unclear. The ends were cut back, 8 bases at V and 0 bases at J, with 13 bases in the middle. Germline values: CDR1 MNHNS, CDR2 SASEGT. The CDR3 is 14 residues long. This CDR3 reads CASAVRTPNYGYTF. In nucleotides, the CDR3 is TGTGCCAGCGCCGTTCGTACACCTAACTATGGCTACACCTTC.

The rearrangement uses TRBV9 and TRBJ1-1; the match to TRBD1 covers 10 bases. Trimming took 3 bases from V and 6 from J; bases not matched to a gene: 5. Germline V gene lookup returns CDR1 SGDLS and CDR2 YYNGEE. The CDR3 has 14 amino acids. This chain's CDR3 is CASSGGQGLSEAFF. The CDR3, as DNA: TGTGCCAGCAGCGGGGGACAGGGGCTTTCTGAAGCTTTCTTT.

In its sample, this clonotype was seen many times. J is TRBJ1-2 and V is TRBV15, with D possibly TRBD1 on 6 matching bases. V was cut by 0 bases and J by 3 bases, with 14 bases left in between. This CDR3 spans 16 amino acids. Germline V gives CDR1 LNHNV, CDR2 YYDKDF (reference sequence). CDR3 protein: CATSRDRRYRDYGYTF. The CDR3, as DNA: TGTGCCACCAGCAGAGATCGGCGGTACAGGGACTATGGCTACACCTTC.

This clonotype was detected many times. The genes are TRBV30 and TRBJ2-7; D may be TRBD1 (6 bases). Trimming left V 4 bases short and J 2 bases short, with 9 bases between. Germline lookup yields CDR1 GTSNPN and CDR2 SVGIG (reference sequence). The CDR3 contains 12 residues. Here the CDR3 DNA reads TGTGCCTGGAAGCAGGGGACCTACGAGCAGTACTTC. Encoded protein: CAWKQGTYEQYF.

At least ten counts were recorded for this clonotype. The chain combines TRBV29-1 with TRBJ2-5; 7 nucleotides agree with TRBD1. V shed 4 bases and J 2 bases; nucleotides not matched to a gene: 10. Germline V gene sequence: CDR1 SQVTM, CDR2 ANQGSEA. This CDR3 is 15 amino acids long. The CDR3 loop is CSVVGLWDSQETQYF. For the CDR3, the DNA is TGCAGCGTTGTGGGGCTATGGGACAGTCAAGAGACCCAGTACTTC.

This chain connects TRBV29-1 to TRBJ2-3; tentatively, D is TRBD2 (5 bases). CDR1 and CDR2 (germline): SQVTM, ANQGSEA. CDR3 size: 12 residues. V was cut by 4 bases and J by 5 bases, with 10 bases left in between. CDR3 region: CSVVVGGDTQYF. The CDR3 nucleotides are TGCAGCGTTGTAGTAGGAGGAGATACGCAGTATTTT.

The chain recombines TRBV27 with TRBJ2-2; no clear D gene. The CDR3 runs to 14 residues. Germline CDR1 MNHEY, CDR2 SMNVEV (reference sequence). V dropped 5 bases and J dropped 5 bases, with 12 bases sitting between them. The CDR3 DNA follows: TGTGCCAGCAGTCCCACTGGACCGACCGGGGAGCTGTTTTTT. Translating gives CASSPTGPTGELFF.